What follows is one TCR beta chain and its context. The V and J ends lost 10 bases and 2 bases respectively, with 17 bases between them. The CDR3 runs 14 residues. Germline V gives CDR1 WSHSY, CDR2 SAAADI. Participants spanned ages about 18 to 90 years and resided in fewer than 30 US areas. Cohorts were based on clinical histories the participants reported. The data stem from a study of blood T cell repertoires in COVID-19. Study at large: Sources were T cells, B-cell-depleted T cells, or PBMCs; the material itself was cDNA or gDNA.

The method was immunoSEQ multiplex PCR; TCRdb's version includes in-frame clones alone and lacks a portion of them. The sample holds roughly 400,000 clones; less than 95% are singletons and the top ten take around 0.6%. This receptor was identified in a young man who had recovered from COVID-19. Sequencing was carried out using PBMCs or T cells enriched from blood (not recorded which). The V call is TRBV10-2, the J call TRBJ1-2; D is unresolved. The CDR3 loop is CATLLPGSNYGYTF. The CDR3 bases are TGCGCCACCCTACTCCCGGGGTCAAACTATGGCTACACCTTC.